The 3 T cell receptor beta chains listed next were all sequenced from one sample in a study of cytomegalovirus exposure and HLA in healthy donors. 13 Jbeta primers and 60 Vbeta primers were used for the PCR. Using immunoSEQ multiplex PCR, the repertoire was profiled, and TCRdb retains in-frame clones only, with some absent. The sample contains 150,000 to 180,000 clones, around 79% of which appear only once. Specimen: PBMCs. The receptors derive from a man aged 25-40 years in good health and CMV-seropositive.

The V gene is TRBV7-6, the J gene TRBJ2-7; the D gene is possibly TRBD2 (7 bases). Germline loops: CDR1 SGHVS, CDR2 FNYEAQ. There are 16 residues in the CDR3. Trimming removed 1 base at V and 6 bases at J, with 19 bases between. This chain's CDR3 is CASSLEGGGYWGEQYF. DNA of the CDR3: TGTGCCAGCAGCTTAGAGGGAGGGGGGTATTGGGGCGAGCAGTACTTC.

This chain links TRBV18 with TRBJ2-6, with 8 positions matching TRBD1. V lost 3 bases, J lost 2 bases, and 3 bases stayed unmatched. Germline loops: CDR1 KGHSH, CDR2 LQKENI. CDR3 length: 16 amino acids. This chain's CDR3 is CASSPPGGAGANVLTF. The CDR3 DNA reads TGTGCCAGCTCACCTCCAGGGGGCGCTGGGGCCAACGTCCTGACTTTC.

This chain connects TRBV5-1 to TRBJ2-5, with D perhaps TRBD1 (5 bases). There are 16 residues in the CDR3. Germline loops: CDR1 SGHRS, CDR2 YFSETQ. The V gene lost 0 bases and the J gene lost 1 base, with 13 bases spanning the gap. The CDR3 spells CASSLDRGLGQETQYF. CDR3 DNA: TGCGCCAGCAGCTTGGATAGGGGTTTAGGCCAAGAGACCCAGTACTTC.